This T cell receptor beta chain stems from a study of beta chain features in type 1 diabetes. Study in general: Healthy donors resembled patients in age, gender and cell yields. Across every sample, around 98 million sorted cells were examined in total. Findings and limits, study-wide: Researchers report that Type 1 diabetes patients had moderately but significantly shorter TCRB CDR3s across all four CD4+ subsets. Patients with type 1 diabetes showed fewer VDJ junction insertions and more deletions.

The investigators reverse transcribed all of the isolated RNA, so they sequenced expressed TCRB transcripts. Repertoires were generated with immunoSEQ multiplex PCR, while TCRdb's copy carries only in-frame clones and drops some. The sample holds about 660,000 clones, about 14% seen once. J gave up 4 bases and V 9 bases, and 9 bases lay outside the gene matches. This CDR3 has 14 residues. CDR1 is SNHLY, CDR2 FYNNEI, per germline. A sort by CD45RO/CCR7/CD25/CD127/CD95/CD27 yielded CD4+ naive, central memory, regulatory and stem cell-like memory cells. This clone was counted between two and nine times. Its antigen remains unidentified.

This chain uses TRBV2 with TRBJ2-1, with 7 positions matching TRBD1. This TCR was sampled from a man aged 18 to 29 with type 1 diabetes. The sample taken for sequencing was naive CD4+ T cells from blood. CDR3 coding DNA: TGTGCCAGTGGGACCGGGACAGATTACAATGAGCAGTTCTTC. Its protein product is CASGTGTDYNEQFF.